The 25 T cell receptor beta chains given below trace back to one sample, sequenced in a study of CD8 T cells in Susac syndrome. The authors reverse transcribed roughly 0.5 to 1 ug RNA with random hexamers. From the immunoSEQ multiplex PCR reads, TCRdb called clonotypes with MiXCR, one entry per CDR3 protein. This table has about 140,000 distinct CDR3 sequences, 95% appearing once. Sequencing was carried out using CD4+ T cells from PBMCs. The receptors derive from a human donor with Susac syndrome.

The rearrangement links TRBV5-1 to TRBJ2-5; no firm D call. From germline, CDR1 is SGHRS and CDR2 YFSETQ. Trimming removed 1 base at V and 5 bases at J, with 12 bases between. The CDR3 sequence is 14 residues long. The CDR3 nucleotides read TGCGCCAGCAGCTTGTATGACCAAACGGAGACCCAGTACTTC. Its protein is CASSLYDQTETQYF.

The V gene is TRBV20-1, the J gene TRBJ2-1, with D hard to call. Germline loops: CDR1 DFQATT, CDR2 SNEGSKA (reference sequence). V was pared by 6 bases and J by 7 bases, with 16 bases between. The CDR3 is made up of 13 amino acids. In DNA, the CDR3 is TGCAGTGCCTGGGTCTCTTTGGTGAATGAGCAGTTCTTC. This translates into CSAWVSLVNEQFF.

V is TRBV4-1 and J is TRBJ2-7, with no clear D. CDR1 MGHRA and CDR2 YSYEKL come from the germline V gene. V lost 0 bases, J lost 0 bases, and 9 bases lay in between. The CDR3 covers 15 residues. CDR3 amino acids: CASSQDNRGSYEQYF. CDR3 DNA: TGCGCCAGCAGCCAAGATAATCGCGGCTCCTACGAGCAGTACTTC.

The rearrangement uses TRBV13 and TRBJ2-7, with 10 positions matching TRBD1. CDR3 length equals 14 residues. V was clipped by 5 bases and J by 7 bases; unmatched bases: 8. Germline-derived CDR1 and CDR2 are PRHDT and FYEKMQ (reference sequence). The CDR3 nucleotides read TGTGCCAGCAGCATCGACAGGGGGCCTCGGGAGCAGTACTTC. Its translation: CASSIDRGPREQYF.

The rearrangement uses TRBV6-5 and TRBJ2-5; 7 bases line up with TRBD1. J was trimmed by 2 bases and V by 7 bases; bases with no gene match: 7. Germline V gene data show CDR1 as MNHEY and CDR2 as SVGAGI. The CDR3 is 14 residues long. The CDR3, as DNA: TGTGCCAGCAAGGGTAACAGGGGACAAGAGACCCAGTACTTC. It translates to CASKGNRGQETQYF.

This chain links TRBV9 with TRBJ1-1; unclear D gene. With 4 bases removed from V and 5 bases from J, the gap between germline ends came to 18 bases. This CDR3 is built from 15 residues. Germline-derived CDR1 and CDR2 are SGDLS and YYNGEE. DNA for the CDR3: TGTGCCAGCAGCCCCCGTCCCCAAGAGGGAACTGAAGCTTTCTTT. This encodes CASSPRPQEGTEAFF.

This chain links TRBV7-9 with TRBJ1-2; possibly TRBD1 for D (5 bases). The germline V and J ends were trimmed by 3 bases and 4 bases, with 15 bases remaining between them. CDR3 length: 15 amino acids. Germline lookup yields CDR1 SEHNR and CDR2 FQNEAQ (reference sequence). The chain's CDR3 is CASSLGEVGRYGYTF. CDR3 in DNA: TGTGCCAGCAGCTTGGGGGAGGTCGGCCGCTATGGCTACACCTTC.

The J gene is TRBJ1-2, the V gene TRBV15, with D maybe TRBD1 (6 bases). The CDR3 contains 14 residues. V lost 5 bases, J lost 2 bases, and 12 bases lay in between. Germline CDR1 and CDR2: LNHNV and YYDKDF (reference sequence). As DNA, the CDR3 is TGTGCCACCAGCGACATAGACAGGAACTATGGCTACACCTTC. Protein product: CATSDIDRNYGYTF. The entire variable domain, with the rest obtained from reference TRBV15 and TRBJ1-2, is as follows: DAMVIQNPRYQVTQFGKPVTLSCSQTLNHNVMYWYQQKSSQAPKLLFHYYDKDFNNEADTPDNFQSRRPNTSFCFLDIRSPGLGDTAMYLCATSDIDRNYGYTFGSGTRLTVV.

This chain links TRBV5-1 with TRBJ2-7; D is tentatively TRBD1 or TRBD2 (5 bases each). The CDR3 sequence is 13 residues long. Looked up from germline, CDR1 is SGHRS and CDR2 is YFSETQ. The germline V and J ends were trimmed by 4 bases and 5 bases, with 13 bases remaining between them. The CDR3 here is CASSPGPPNEQYF. The CDR3 DNA follows: TGCGCCAGCAGCCCGGGACCGCCGAACGAGCAGTACTTC. The whole variable domain, remainder taken from reference TRBV5-1 and TRBJ2-7, is KAGVTQTPRYLIKTRGQQVTLSCSPISGHRSVSWYQQTPGQGLQFLFEYFSETQRNKGNFPGRFSGRQFSNSRSEMNVSTLELGDSALYLCASSPGPPNEQYFGPGTRLTVT.

V is TRBV29-1 and J is TRBJ2-2; D is perhaps TRBD2 (5 bases). The CDR3 is 14 residues long. V gave up 4 bases and J gave up 0 bases, with 9 bases separating them. Germline V gene lookup returns CDR1 SQVTM and CDR2 ANQGSEA. DNA for the CDR3: TGCAGCGTTGGTCGGGGAACGAACACCGGGGAGCTGTTTTTT. Amino acids: CSVGRGTNTGELFF.

The rearrangement uses TRBV12-3 or TRBV12-4 and TRBJ1-2; D may be TRBD1 (5 bases). CDR3 length: 13 amino acids. Trimming took off 6 bases at V and 5 bases at J, with 13 bases between the two ends. In nucleotides, the CDR3 is TGTGCCAGCAGCAGACAGAGCCCTTATGGCTACACCTTC. Amino acid sequence: CASSRQSPYGYTF.

V is TRBV3-1 and J is TRBJ2-7; TRBD2 might be the D (5 bases). V lost 4 bases, J lost 3 bases, and 13 bases lay in between. The CDR3 contains 14 residues. Germline V lookup: CDR1 LGHDT, CDR2 YNNKEL (reference sequence). The CDR3: CASSLTGSGYEQYF. In DNA, the CDR3 is TGTGCCAGCAGCCTGACCGGAAGCGGCTACGAGCAGTACTTC.

This clonotype was counted only a few times. This chain's CDR3 is CASSGGSNYGYTF. DNA of the CDR3: TGTGCCAGCAGCGGCGGGTCTAACTATGGCTACACCTTC. The chain links TRBV6-1 to TRBJ1-2; D not certain. Germline loops: CDR1 MNHNS, CDR2 SASEGT. V was clipped by 6 bases and J by 0 bases, with 8 bases between them. This CDR3 spans 13 amino acids.

This chain connects TRBV21-1 to TRBJ2-7; the D call TRBD2 from the table was never checked on the DNA. TRBV21-1 is a listed pseudogene. This CDR3 spans 14 amino acids. Here the CDR3 reads CASIRQSPDYEQYF. CDR3 nucleotide sequence: TGTGCCAGCATCCGACAGAGTCCCGACTACGAGCAGTACTTC.

The sample holds one count of this clonotype. The CDR3 loop is CASSLFGRPGQETQYF. As DNA, the CDR3 is TGTGCCAGCAGTTTATTCGGCCGACCGGGTCAGGAGACCCAGTACTTC. This chain connects TRBV12-3 or TRBV12-4 to TRBJ2-5; D unclear. This CDR3 comprises 16 residues. V shed 2 bases and J shed 5 bases, with 18 bases lying between them.

J is TRBJ2-7 and V is TRBV27; D is possibly TRBD1 or TRBD2 (6 bases each). V was clipped by 5 bases and J by 0 bases, with 14 bases between them. The CDR3 covers 15 residues. Germline lookup yields CDR1 MNHEY and CDR2 SMNVEV (reference sequence). In nucleotides, the CDR3 is TGTGCCAGCAGTCCTCGGGGGCAGAGCTCCTACGAGCAGTACTTC. It yields the protein CASSPRGQSSYEQYF.

This chain connects TRBV11-2 to TRBJ1-1; D might be TRBD1 (5 bases). Germline V gene data show CDR1 as SGHAT and CDR2 as FQNNGV. Between the trimmed V and J ends, which lost 3 bases and 6 bases, there was a span of 8 bases. The CDR3 spans 12 residues. CDR3: CASSLDISEAFF. The CDR3 DNA sequence: TGTGCCAGCAGCTTGGACATCTCTGAAGCTTTCTTT.

The chain has TRBV2 and TRBJ1-4; D remains ambiguous. Germline V CDR1 and CDR2: SNHLY, FYNNEI. Trimming shortened V by 4 bases and J by 8 bases, and 11 bases separated the two germline ends. CDR3 length equals 13 residues. This CDR3 is CASSVMGWEKLFF. The CDR3 DNA reads TGTGCCAGCAGTGTGATGGGATGGGAAAAACTGTTTTTT.

This clonotype came up a few times. The CDR3 bases are TGTGCCATCAGTGATCCCATGGGGCGATCTCAAGAGACCCAGTACTTC. Protein: CAISDPMGRSQETQYF. This sequence joins TRBV10-3 and TRBJ2-5; tentative D call: TRBD1 (5 bases). Deletions cut 3 bases from V and 2 bases from J, with 16 bases between. The CDR3 covers 16 residues. Germline CDR1 is ENHRY and CDR2 is SYGVKD.

This chain connects TRBV10-3 to TRBJ1-1, with D maybe TRBD1 (5 bases). Germline V gives CDR1 ENHRY, CDR2 SYGVKD. V lost 2 bases and J lost 1, with 8 bases in between. There are 14 residues in the CDR3. The CDR3 sequence is CAISERGTNTEAFF. CDR3 in DNA: TGTGCCATCAGTGAGCGGGGGACGAACACTGAAGCTTTCTTT.

The V gene is TRBV30, the J gene TRBJ1-6; maybe TRBD1 (5 bases). CDR3 length: 13 amino acids. V lost 4 bases and J 9 bases, leaving 13 bases between the germline ends. CDR1 GTSNPN and CDR2 SVGIG come from the germline V gene (reference sequence). CDR3 in DNA: TGTGCCTGGACAGGGCTGAAGGGTTCACCCCTCCACTTT. Its translation is CAWTGLKGSPLHF.

The genes are TRBV29-1 and TRBJ2-1, with 10 nucleotides matching TRBD2. Per germline, CDR1 SQVTM and CDR2 ANQGSEA. The CDR3 is made up of 12 amino acids. The V and J ends lost 7 bases and 8 bases, in that order; junction bases with no gene match: 5. CDR3 nucleotide sequence: TGCAGCGGATCAGCGGGAGGGGATGAGCAGTTCTTC. This encodes CSGSAGGDEQFF.

The chain recombines TRBV7-9 with TRBJ2-7, with 9 bases that match TRBD1. The CDR3 totals 15 residues. After removal of 5 bases from V and 1 base from J, the junction contained 6 bases not matched to a gene. Per the germline V gene, CDR1 is SEHNR and CDR2 is FQNEAQ (reference sequence). The CDR3 protein is CASSRRTGVSYEQYF. The DNA for the CDR3 is TGTGCCAGCAGCCGGCGGACAGGGGTGTCCTACGAGCAGTACTTC.

This chain uses TRBV5-1 with TRBJ2-1; D remains ambiguous. V was shortened by 2 bases and J by 3 bases, with 6 bases between the two germline ends. The germline V gene has CDR1 SGHRS and CDR2 YFSETQ. The CDR3 extends over 13 amino acids. The CDR3 loop reads CASSFAIYNEQFF. The CDR3 coding sequence is TGCGCCAGCAGCTTCGCTATCTACAATGAGCAGTTCTTC.

The chain combines TRBV15 with TRBJ1-5; D is unresolved. Germline assignment: CDR1 LNHNV and CDR2 YYDKDF (reference sequence). V lost 3 bases and J lost 1, with 7 bases in between. The CDR3 is 14 amino acids. The CDR3 sequence is CATSRTGSNQPQHF. The DNA of the CDR3 is TGTGCCACCAGCAGGACGGGGAGCAATCAGCCCCAGCATTTT.